These 23 T cell receptor beta chains share one sample of origin, sequenced in a study of technical replicates of blood from a handful of donors. Repertoires were generated with immunoSEQ multiplex PCR, while TCRdb's copy carries only in-frame clones and drops some. This sample has over 85,000 clones, with 85% to 95% found just once. Sequencing input: T cells isolated from PBMCs. The receptor set was obtained from a human donor in good health.

This clone has only one observation. The rearrangement joins TRBV19 to TRBJ1-1; possibly TRBD1 for D (5 bases). Germline CDR1 is LNHDA and CDR2 is SQIVND (reference sequence). This CDR3 has 15 residues. The ends were cut back, 8 bases at V and 0 bases at J, with 16 bases in the middle. Written as DNA, the CDR3 is TGTGCCAGTGCCACGGGGGAGGGTTTGAACACTGAAGCTTTCTTT. It is translated as CASATGEGLNTEAFF.

The V gene is TRBV29-1, the J gene TRBJ2-1, with TRBD2 matching 8 bases. The CDR3 covers 13 residues. The V segment lost 1 base and the J segment 8 bases; nucleotides outside the gene matches: 4. Germline CDR1 and CDR2: SQVTM and ANQGSEA. CDR3 sequence reads: CSVEAGLADEQFF. The CDR3 bases are TGCAGCGTTGAAGCTGGACTAGCCGATGAGCAGTTCTTC.

The chain has TRBV5-6 and TRBJ2-1; the D is unclear. V was cut by 2 bases and J by 0 bases, with 9 bases left in between. This CDR3 has 15 amino acids. CDR1 and CDR2 from the germline V gene are SGHDT and YYEEEE. CDR3 sequence reads: CASSLVLVSYNEQFF. The CDR3 DNA is TGTGCCAGCAGCTTAGTACTCGTCTCCTACAATGAGCAGTTCTTC.

The chain couples TRBV4-1 to TRBJ2-4, with TRBD1 matching 10 bases. From germline, CDR1 is MGHRA and CDR2 YSYEKL. This CDR3 is built from 15 residues. The junction had 1 base not matched to a gene; V was cut back by 3 bases and J by 2 bases. DNA for the CDR3: TGCGCCAGCAGCCAGGGACAGGGGACCAAAAACATTCAGTACTTC. Amino acids: CASSQGQGTKNIQYF.

The genes are TRBV5-1 and TRBJ1-1, with D unclear. Germline V gene data show CDR1 as SGHRS and CDR2 as YFSETQ. With 2 bases removed from V and 3 bases from J, the gap between germline ends came to 8 bases. The CDR3 runs 13 residues. CDR3 bases: TGCGCCAGCAGCTTCCGGGTGGACACTGAAGCTTTCTTT. Translating gives CASSFRVDTEAFF.

CDR3: CASSLTDGNNSPLHF. Here the CDR3 DNA reads TGCGCCAGCAGCTTAACCGACGGGAATAATTCACCCCTCCACTTT. The rearrangement uses TRBV5-1 and TRBJ1-6; no firm D call. Looked up from germline, CDR1 is SGHRS and CDR2 is YFSETQ. Trimming removed 2 bases from V and 5 bases from J, with 11 bases in between. This CDR3 spans 15 amino acids.

The chain combines TRBV19 with TRBJ2-7; 7 nucleotides line up with TRBD1. This CDR3 has 14 amino acids. Looked up from germline, CDR1 is LNHDA and CDR2 is SQIVND (reference sequence). V gave up 6 bases and J gave up 3 bases; unmatched junction bases: 8. The chain's CDR3 is CASSPGTDYYEQYF. DNA of the CDR3: TGTGCCAGTAGCCCCGGGACAGATTACTACGAGCAGTACTTC. The variable domain in full, completed from reference TRBV19 and TRBJ2-7, reads DGGITQSPKYLFRKEGQNVTLSCEQNLNHDAMYWYRQDPGQGLRLIYYSQIVNDFQKGDIAEGYSVSREKKESFPLTVTSAQKNPTAFYLCASSPGTDYYEQYFGPGTRLTVT.

The rearrangement links TRBV5-1 to TRBJ2-3; 8 bases match TRBD2. The V segment lost 1 base and the J segment 3 bases; nucleotides outside the gene matches: 4. The CDR3 loop spans 15 amino acids. Per germline, CDR1 SGHRS and CDR2 YFSETQ. This chain's CDR3 is CASSLLAGPTDTQYF. Written as DNA, the CDR3 is TGCGCCAGCAGCTTGTTAGCGGGACCGACAGATACGCAGTATTTT.

V usage is TRBV19 and J usage is TRBJ2-1, with 9 bases that match TRBD1. CDR1 is LNHDA, CDR2 SQIVND, per germline (reference sequence). The length of the CDR3 is 17 residues. The ends lost 3 bases at V and 7 bases at J; junction bases unmatched: 13. The CDR3 is CASSIPPGGQGGNEQFF. Written as DNA, the CDR3 is TGTGCCAGTAGTATCCCTCCGGGGGGACAGGGTGGGAATGAGCAGTTCTTC. Filled out from reference TRBV19 and TRBJ2-1, the complete variable domain reads DGGITQSPKYLFRKEGQNVTLSCEQNLNHDAMYWYRQDPGQGLRLIYYSQIVNDFQKGDIAEGYSVSREKKESFPLTVTSAQKNPTAFYLCASSIPPGGQGGNEQFFGPGTRLTVL.

The chain links TRBV2 to TRBJ2-1; a weak D match, TRBD2 (6 bases). The CDR3 is 10 amino acids. Looked up from germline, CDR1 is SNHLY and CDR2 is FYNNEI. As DNA, the CDR3 is TGTGTCGCGGGGTACAATGAGCAGTTCTTC. The encoded protein is CVAGYNEQFF.

The chain joins TRBV6-1 to TRBJ2-5; no clear D gene. Trimming took off 8 bases at V and 7 bases at J, with 17 bases between the two ends. Germline V gene sequence: CDR1 MNHNS, CDR2 SASEGT. This CDR3 has 13 amino acids. CDR3 nucleotides: TGTGCCAGCTCCCTGGGTCGACTGGCGACCCAGTACTTC. Translated: CASSLGRLATQYF.

The chain joins TRBV5-1 to TRBJ2-7, with 7 bases lining up with TRBD2. The CDR3 spans 14 residues. Germline-derived CDR1 and CDR2 are SGHRS and YFSETQ. V trimming: 1 base; J trimming: 0 bases; junction bases outside the gene matches: 1. For the CDR3, the DNA is TGCGCCAGCAGCTTGAGCGGGGCCTCCTACGAGCAGTACTTC. Its translation: CASSLSGASYEQYF.

This clone occurred once. The gene calls are TRBV6-6 and TRBJ2-1; D not resolved. Germline CDR1 reads MNHNY; CDR2 reads SVGAGI (reference sequence). The CDR3 has 13 amino acids. V lost 5 bases, J lost 6 bases, and 11 bases lay in between. CDR3 sequence reads: CASSLGLPNEQFF. The CDR3, as DNA: TGTGCCAGCAGTCTCGGTCTCCCCAATGAGCAGTTCTTC.

This chain uses TRBV6-6 with TRBJ2-5, with 8 bases identical to TRBD1. The J segment lost 5 bases and the V segment lost 4 bases, leaving 3 bases of the junction unmatched. The germline gives CDR1 MNHNY, CDR2 SVGAGI (reference sequence). The CDR3 covers 13 residues. The CDR3 loop is CASSFTGGETQYF. The CDR3 DNA is TGTGCCAGCAGTTTTACAGGGGGTGAGACCCAGTACTTC.

This clone was picked up one time. The V gene is TRBV6-1, the J gene TRBJ2-5, with D possibly TRBD2 on 6 matching bases. The CDR3 is 17 amino acids. The germline gives CDR1 MNHNS, CDR2 SASEGT. V gave up 2 bases and J gave up 5 bases, with 21 bases separating them. Written as DNA, the CDR3 is TGTGCCAGCAGTGAAAACCGACCGGGACTCCTAAGGGAGACCCAGTACTTC. Translation: CASSENRPGLLRETQYF.

The table lists this clone with a count of one. The chain recombines TRBV7-7 with TRBJ2-7; TRBD1 matches at 9 bases. CDR3 size: 13 residues. CDR1 and CDR2 (germline): SSHAT, FNYEAQ (reference sequence). J lost 6 bases, V lost 5 bases, and 5 bases had no gene match. CDR3 residues: CASSTGTGTEQYF. DNA of the CDR3: TGTGCCAGCAGCACCGGGACAGGGACCGAGCAGTACTTC.

The chain recombines TRBV2 with TRBJ1-2; TRBD1 aligns across 7 bases. V shed 4 bases, J shed 2 bases, and the junction held 4 bases outside the gene matches. The V gene's germline CDR1 is SNHLY and CDR2 FYNNEI. The CDR3 totals 14 residues. The CDR3 nucleotides are TGTGCCAGCAGTGCCGCGGGACAGAACTATGGCTACACCTTC. The encoded protein is CASSAAGQNYGYTF.

CDR3 sequence reads: CASSYSSDEQFF. As DNA, the CDR3 is TGTGCCAGCAGCTACAGTTCTGATGAGCAGTTCTTC. The chain carries TRBV2 and TRBJ2-1; D gene ambiguous. The germline V and J ends were trimmed by 6 bases and 8 bases, with 11 bases remaining between them. The CDR3 has 12 amino acids. Germline V gene data show CDR1 as SNHLY and CDR2 as FYNNEI.

This clone appeared once. This chain uses TRBV28 with TRBJ1-6; D gene uncertain. V was pared by 3 bases and J by 14 bases, with 8 bases between. The CDR3 has 11 residues. Germline values: CDR1 MDHEN, CDR2 SYDVKM. DNA for the CDR3: TGTGCCAGCAGTTTGTTCTTCTCCCTCCACTTT. It specifies CASSLFFSLHF.

Remarks on this clone: The same CDR3 arises from other DNA sequences in this sample as well. CDR3 nucleotides: TGCAGCGCCCTCGAGCAGGCCCCCAATCAGCCCCAGCATTTT. Translated, it gives CSALEQAPNQPQHF. The chain has TRBV29-1 and TRBJ1-5; D is undetermined. The CDR3 is 14 amino acids. In germline, CDR1 is SQVTM, CDR2 ANQGSEA. V dropped 7 bases and J dropped 3 bases, with 16 bases sitting between them.

V usage is TRBV29-1 and J usage is TRBJ2-1; unclear D gene. V lost 3 bases, J lost 9 bases, and 9 bases lay in between. The CDR3 has 11 amino acids. Germline loops: CDR1 SQVTM, CDR2 ANQGSEA. CDR3 DNA sequence: TGCAGCGTTGAGCTCGCGGCTGAGCAGTTCTTC. This gives the protein CSVELAAEQFF.

The chain employs TRBV11-3 and TRBJ1-1; TRBD1 aligns across 8 bases. Germline V gene data show CDR1 as SGHNT and CDR2 as YENEEA. This CDR3 is 15 amino acids long. After removal of 4 bases from V and 4 bases from J, the junction contained 8 bases not matched to a gene. This CDR3 reads CASSYGQGVGTEAFF. In nucleotides, the CDR3 is TGTGCCAGCAGCTACGGACAGGGCGTGGGCACTGAAGCTTTCTTT.

The J gene is TRBJ2-5, the V gene TRBV5-1, with D possibly being TRBD1 (6 bases). Germline V gene sequence: CDR1 SGHRS, CDR2 YFSETQ. The V end lost 4 bases, the J end lost 2 bases, and 15 bases lay between the germline ends. This CDR3 contains 15 residues. CDR3: CASSPGRTAQETQYF. In DNA, the CDR3 is TGCGCCAGCAGCCCTGGGCGGACAGCGCAAGAGACCCAGTACTTC.